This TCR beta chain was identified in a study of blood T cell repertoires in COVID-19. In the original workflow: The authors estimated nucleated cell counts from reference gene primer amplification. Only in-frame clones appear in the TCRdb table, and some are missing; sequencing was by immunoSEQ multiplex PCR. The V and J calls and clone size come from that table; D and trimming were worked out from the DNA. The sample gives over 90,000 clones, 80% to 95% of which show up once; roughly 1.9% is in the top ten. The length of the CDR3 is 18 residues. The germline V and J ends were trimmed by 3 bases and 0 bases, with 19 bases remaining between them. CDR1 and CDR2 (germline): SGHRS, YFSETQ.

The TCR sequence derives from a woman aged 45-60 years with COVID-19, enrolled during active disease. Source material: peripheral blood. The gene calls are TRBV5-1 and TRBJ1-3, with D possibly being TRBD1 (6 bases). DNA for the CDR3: TGCGCCAGCAGCTCTCGGGGCCCGGGACACAGCTCTGGAAACACCATATATTTT. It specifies CASSSRGPGHSSGNTIYF.